A selection of T cell receptor beta chains follows, all from one sample in a study of glioma-infiltrating T cells after dendritic cell vaccination. The data were produced by immunoSEQ multiplex PCR, yet TCRdb's version contains in-frame clones alone and is incomplete. The sample records 65,000 to 80,000 clones, about four fifths being singletons. The input for sequencing was blood, taken before dendritic cell vaccination. Source of these receptors: a human donor with glioblastoma. Both conserved end residues are part of each CDR3. The order of the fields is V gene, D gene, clone size, J gene, CDR3 DNA, CDR3 protein. D genes are given only for firm matches. Size is stated for part of the rows, as once, few or many counts, or as a class when the clone is expanded.

TRBV5-6	TRBD1	NA	TRBJ2-1	TGTGCCAGCAGCTGGGACAGCTACAATGAGCAGTTCTTC	CASSWDSYNEQFF
TRBV27	NA	NA	TRBJ1-2	TGTGCCAGCACCTACGAATATCAGAAAGGAGCTAACTATGGCTACACCTTC	CASTYEYQKGANYGYTF
TRBV19	NA	NA	TRBJ1-1	TGTGCCAGTAGTACATCAGTGAACACTGAAGCTTTCTTT	CASSTSVNTEAFF
TRBV7-2	NA	few	TRBJ1-3	TGTGCCAGCAGCCCCGGGCCGGGAACCATATATTTT	CASSPGPGTIYF
TRBV19	NA	once	TRBJ1-5	TGTGCCAGTAGTATAGGACAGTTCAATCAGCCCCAGCATTTT	CASSIGQFNQPQHF
TRBV4-3	NA	NA	TRBJ1-2	TGCGCCAGCAGCCTGAATAAGGCAGGGGTAGGGTATGGCTACACCTTC	CASSLNKAGVGYGYTF
TRBV5-1	NA	NA	TRBJ1-2	TGCGCCAGCAGCTTGCAGGACACTAACTATGGCTACACCTTC	CASSLQDTNYGYTF
TRBV29-1	TRBD2	NA	TRBJ2-3	TGCAGCGTCGGGGGGGGCAGTCAATTGGATACGCAGTATTTT	CSVGGGSQLDTQYF
TRBV7-8	TRBD1	NA	TRBJ1-3	TGTGCCAGCAGCTCGGACAGGGAGACTGGAAACACCATATATTTT	CASSSDRETGNTIYF
TRBV2	TRBD1	once	TRBJ2-7	TGTGCCAGCAGTGAATCAGGACAGGGCCCCTACGAGCAGTACTTC	CASSESGQGPYEQYF
TRBV7-8	NA	NA	TRBJ2-5	TGTGCCAGCAGCTTCCAAGCCAGGTCAGAGACCCAGTACTTC	CASSFQARSETQYF
TRBV7-3	TRBD2	NA	TRBJ2-3	TGTGCCAGCAGCTTAAGCGGGGGGGGAGATACGCAGTATTTT	CASSLSGGGDTQYF
TRBV6-5	TRBD1	NA	TRBJ2-5	TGTGCCAGCAGTTACGATCCGGGACAGGGGTGGGAGACCCAGTACTTC	CASSYDPGQGWETQYF
TRBV6-5	NA	NA	TRBJ2-2	TGTGCCAGCAGCGCGGGCGAAATAAGGGAGCTGTTTTTT	CASSAGEIRELFF
TRBV13	TRBD1	NA	TRBJ2-3	TGTGCCAGCAGCTATAATACAGGGGGCGATACGCAGTATTTT	CASSYNTGGDTQYF